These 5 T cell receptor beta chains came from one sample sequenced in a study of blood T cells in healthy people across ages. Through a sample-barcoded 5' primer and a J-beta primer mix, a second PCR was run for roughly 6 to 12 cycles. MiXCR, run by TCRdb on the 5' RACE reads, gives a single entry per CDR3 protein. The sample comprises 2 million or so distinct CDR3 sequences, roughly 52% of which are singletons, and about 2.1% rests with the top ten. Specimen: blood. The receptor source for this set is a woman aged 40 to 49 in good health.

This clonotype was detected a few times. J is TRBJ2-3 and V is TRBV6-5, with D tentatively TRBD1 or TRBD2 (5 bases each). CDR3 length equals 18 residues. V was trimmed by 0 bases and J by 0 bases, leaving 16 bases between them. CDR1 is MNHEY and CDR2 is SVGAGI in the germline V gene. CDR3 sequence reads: CASSYSGNRGPSTDTQYF. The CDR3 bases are TGTGCCAGCAGTTACTCGGGGAACCGGGGCCCAAGCACAGATACGCAGTATTTT.

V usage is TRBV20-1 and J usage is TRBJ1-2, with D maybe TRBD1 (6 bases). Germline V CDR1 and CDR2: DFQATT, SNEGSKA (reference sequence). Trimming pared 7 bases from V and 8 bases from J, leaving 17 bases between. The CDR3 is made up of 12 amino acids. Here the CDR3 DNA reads TGCAGTGTACCCAGGGGTAGCGGCGGCTACACCTTC. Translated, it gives CSVPRGSGGYTF.

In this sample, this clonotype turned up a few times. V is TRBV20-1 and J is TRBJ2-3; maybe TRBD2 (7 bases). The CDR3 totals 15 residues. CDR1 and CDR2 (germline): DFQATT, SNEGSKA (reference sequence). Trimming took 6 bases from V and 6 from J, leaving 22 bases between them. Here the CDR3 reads CSAPRGGGTTDTQYF. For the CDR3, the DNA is TGCAGTGCCCCGCGAGGGGGGGGCACCACGGATACGCAGTATTTT.

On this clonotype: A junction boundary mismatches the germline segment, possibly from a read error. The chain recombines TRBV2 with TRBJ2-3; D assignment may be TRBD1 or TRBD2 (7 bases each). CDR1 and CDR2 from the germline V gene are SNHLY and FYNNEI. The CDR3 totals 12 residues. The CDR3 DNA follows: TGTGCCGGCAGGGGGGGACTGGATACGCAGTATTTT. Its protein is CAGRGGLDTQYF. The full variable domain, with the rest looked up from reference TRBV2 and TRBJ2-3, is EPEVTQTPSHQVTQMGQEVILRCVPISNHLYFYWYRQILGQKVEFLVSFYNNEISEKSEIFDDQFSVERPDGSNFTLKIRSTKLEDSAMYFCAGRGGLDTQYFGPGTRLTVL.

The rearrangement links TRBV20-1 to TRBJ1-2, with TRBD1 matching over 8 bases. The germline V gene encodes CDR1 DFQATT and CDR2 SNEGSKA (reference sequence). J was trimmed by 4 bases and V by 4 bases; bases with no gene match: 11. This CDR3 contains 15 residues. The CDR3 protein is CSAKTGQGQSYGYTF. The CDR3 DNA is TGCAGTGCTAAGACCGGACAGGGTCAAAGCTATGGCTACACCTTC.